The T cell receptor beta chain described here comes from a study of blood T cells in healthy people across ages (dated by TCRdb to 2015 to 2017). Study-level background: In model experiments, template switching captured about one uniquely barcoded TCR beta cDNA molecule for every two T cells. Age-related changes in TCR beta repertoire diversity were measured in the study by deep sequencing normalized with unique cDNA molecular identifiers. The donors were divided into four age groups: young (average around 17 years), middle-aged (approximately 42), aged (roughly 66) and long-lived (roughly 88). To avoid experimental bias, donors of different ages were spread randomly across the sequencing lanes. The study analyzed two additional independent replicas of 1 million unique cDNA reads from the same blood draw for two donors, one aged 18 to 30 and one aged 80 or older.

The table lists this clonotype with a few counts. Which antigen it targets is not known. No base-level quality is on record; no much larger clone is a single base apart. Systemically healthy Caucasian individuals from Russia, around 38 in total and aged roughly 6 to 100 years, were included as donors. Each donor gave around 9 milliliters of peripheral blood, collected into EDTA-treated Vacutainer tubes. Ficoll-Paque density-gradient centrifugation was used to isolate PBMCs, with at least 6 million obtained per sample. Total RNA was extracted from PBMCs with Trizol reagent, with at least 6 micrograms obtained per sample. For every donor, flow cytometry on a PBMC aliquot measured the percentage of naive CD45RAhigh/CD27high T cells. From its cysteine to its phenylalanine, the CDR3 spans 15 amino acids. Only the CDR3 DNA stays, 45 bases, in frame from base 1. The germline ends are 16 bases apart after V is trimmed by 3 bases and J by 6 bases. In the germline V gene, CDR1 corresponds to SGHTA and CDR2 to FQGNSA.

The receptor library was made with 5' RACE. The sample was run on an Illumina HiSeq 2500. A second PCR of roughly 6 to 11 cycles was run with a J-beta primer mix and a sample-barcoded 5' primer. Each TCR beta cDNA molecule received a unique molecular identifier from a template-switch 5' adaptor carrying 12 random nucleotides. At least 2.5 million CDR3-containing paired-end reads were obtained from each sample. All of the RNA was converted into first-strand cDNA using the Mint cDNA synthesis kit, with a TRBC-specific oligonucleotide serving as the primer. Following uracil-DNA glycosylase treatment, all cDNA underwent a first 18-cycle PCR with the universal primers M1SS and BC2_uni_R. The paper's processing steps were these. Each sample was normalized by randomly selecting 1 million high-quality reads, each carrying a distinct molecular identifier. Instead of being binned into consensus sequences, reads that shared molecular identifiers were thrown out. MiTCR, with a Q25 quality threshold and the strictest error-elimination algorithm, was used for CDR3 identification, clonotype clustering and error correction. A nonparametric unseen species model with Euler transformation was used to estimate a lower bound on total TCR beta diversity. TCRdb reprocessed the public reads (quality trimming at Q25 with fastp, clone calling with MiXCR) and kept in-frame beta chains. Rows are unified per CDR3 protein, each entry keeping the most common DNA and genes. The V and J calls here are based on TCRdb, not the publication. Recorded for this sample are over a million distinct CDR3 sequences; more than 40% of them occurred a single time. The ten largest account for 15% to 20% of the sample.

Summary of the overall study and its limitations: Because profiling used bulk unsorted PBMCs, naive and antigen-experienced compartments could not be compared conclusively. Estimates of total diversity based on one million sequenced T cells were considered lower bounds and underestimates. Compared with the aged group, the long-lived group had more naive CD4+ T cells, fewer expanded clones and increased TCR diversity, suggesting age selection. The percentage of naive T cells measured by flow cytometry correlated strongly with observed TCR beta diversity. Observed TCR beta diversity per million T cells fell roughly linearly with age, and a significant reduction was already apparent by age roughly 40. Donor CMV infection status was unknown, potentially confounding age-related changes in expanded clonotypes.

Source material: blood. The receptor comes from a woman aged 60-75 years in good health. The chain was built from TRBV7-2 and TRBJ2-3; the D gene cannot be resolved reliably. The CDR3 region reads CASSFQGSVQDTQYF. Here is the DNA: TGTGCCAGCAGCTTCCAAGGGTCGGTACAGGATACGCAGTATTTT.